This T cell receptor (beta chain) was recorded in a study of T cells after yellow fever vaccination. The 5'RACE template-switching step produced TCR cDNA and added a universal primer site and UMIs. TCRdb reprocessed the 5' RACE reads via MiXCR and lists one record per CDR3 protein. The data hold 160,000 or so distinct CDR3 sequences, with 6% to 7.5% observed a single time. The CDR3 covers 14 residues. J was trimmed by 4 bases and V by 6 bases; bases with no gene match: 3. CDR1 is MNHEY and CDR2 is SVGAGI in the germline V gene. J is TRBJ1-6 and V is TRBV6-5; 7 bases align to TRBD1. The specimen was CD4+ T cells sorted from PBMCs, collected 5 days after the first yellow fever vaccination. This clonotype was sampled from a man aged 18 to 30 who received the YFV17D yellow fever vaccine. DNA of the CDR3: TGTGCCAGCAGCACGGGACAGTATAATTCACCCCTCCACTTT. The encoded protein is CASSTGQYNSPLHF.